This T cell receptor (beta chain) comes out of a study of shared clonotypes between healthy human individuals. This CDR3 comprises 14 residues. Trimming stripped 4 bases from V and 2 bases from J, with 11 bases between. Germline assignment: CDR1 SNHLY and CDR2 FYNNEI. The authors split each subset's genomic DNA evenly across several immunoSEQ plates. Original handling: Junction-only immunoSEQ data arrived without quality scores, meaning filtering differed. Profiled with immunoSEQ multiplex PCR; TCRdb holds only in-frame clones, not every one. The V and J calls and clone size come from that table; D and trimming were worked out from the DNA. The data contain millions of clones, just over 90% of them singletons. As to this clone: Other DNA variants within this sample encode the same CDR3.

The material sequenced was naive CD4+ T cells from PBMCs. Subset defined: CD45RA+ positively selected. The sequence was obtained from a man younger than 35 in good health. Some clones in this sample may be carry-over from other donors' samples. The gene calls are TRBV2 and TRBJ1-1, with D possibly matching TRBD1 (6 bases). The CDR3 sequence is CASSGGRGNTEAFF. As DNA, the CDR3 is TGTGCCAGCAGTGGGGGCAGGGGTAACACTGAAGCTTTCTTT. Combining the CDR3 with reference TRBV2 and TRBJ1-1 gives the whole variable domain EPEVTQTPSHQVTQMGQEVILRCVPISNHLYFYWYRQILGQKVEFLVSFYNNEISEKSEIFDDQFSVERPDGSNFTLKIRSTKLEDSAMYFCASSGGRGNTEAFFGQGTRLTVV.